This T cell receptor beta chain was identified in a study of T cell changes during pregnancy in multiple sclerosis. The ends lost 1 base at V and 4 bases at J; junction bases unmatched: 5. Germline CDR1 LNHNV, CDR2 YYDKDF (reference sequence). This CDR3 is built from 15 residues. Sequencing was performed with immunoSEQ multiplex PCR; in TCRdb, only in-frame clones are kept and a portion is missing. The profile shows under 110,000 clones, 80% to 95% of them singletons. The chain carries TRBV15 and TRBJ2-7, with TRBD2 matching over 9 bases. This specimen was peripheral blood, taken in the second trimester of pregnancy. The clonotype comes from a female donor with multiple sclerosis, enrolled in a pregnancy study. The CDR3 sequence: CATSRGGLASYEQYF. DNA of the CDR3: TGTGCCACCAGCAGAGGCGGACTAGCGAGTTACGAGCAGTACTTC.